This is a list of T cell receptor beta chains from one sample in a study of yellow fever vaccine responses in identical twins. From the RT-PCR reads, TCRdb called clonotypes with MiXCR, one entry per CDR3 protein. The repertoire holds around 6,900 distinct CDR3 sequences, with around 83% as singletons. Sequencing used T cells from blood (PBMCs), unsorted or a sorted subset (not recorded which), obtained before or after yellow fever vaccination (not recorded which). The receptor set was obtained from a young woman who received the yellow fever vaccine. Both conserved end residues are part of each CDR3. A D gene is named only where the DNA matches it firmly. The size entry is marked missing in some rows and otherwise reads once, few, many or a size class.

>.|TRBV4-2|TRBJ1-1|.
CASSQGVANTEAFF
TGTGCCAGCAGCCAAGGGGTAGCGAACACTGAAGCTTTCTTT
>once|TRBV18|TRBJ2-3|TRBD2
CASSTTSDTRTDTQYF
TGTGCCAGCTCAACTACTAGCGATACCCGCACAGATACGCAGTATTTT
>.|TRBV11-2|TRBJ2-7|.
CASSYDGVSYEQYF
TGTGCCAGCAGCTACGACGGGGTCTCCTACGAGCAGTACTTC
>.|TRBV7-9|TRBJ2-7|.
CASSLEGVAGEQYF
TGTGCCAGCAGCTTAGAGGGGGTAGCCGGCGAGCAGTACTTC
>.|TRBV18|TRBJ1-6|TRBD1
CASSPYGAGTGDSPLHF
TGTGCCAGCTCACCATATGGGGCCGGGACAGGGGATTCACCCCTCCACTTT
>.|TRBV6-4|TRBJ1-1|.
CASSHSAGNTEAFF
TGTGCCAGCAGCCACTCCGCGGGGAACACTGAAGCTTTCTTT
>.|TRBV18|TRBJ2-7|.
CASSPSSYEQYF
TGTGCCAGCTCACCTAGCTCCTACGAGCAGTACTTC
>.|TRBV4-1|TRBJ2-7|TRBD2
CASSQGLAGEYEQYF
TGCGCCAGCAGCCAAGGACTAGCGGGAGAGTACGAGCAGTACTTC
>.|TRBV20-1|TRBJ2-1|TRBD2
CSARALAGRIEQFF
TGCAGTGCTAGAGCCCTAGCGGGAAGAATTGAGCAGTTCTTC
>.|TRBV6-5|TRBJ1-1|.
CASSYDGTGTEAFF
TGTGCCAGCAGTTACGACGGCACGGGCACTGAAGCTTTCTTT
>.|TRBV7-9|TRBJ1-5|TRBD1
CASSSTGANNQPQHF
TGTGCCAGCAGCTCGACAGGGGCGAACAATCAGCCCCAGCATTTT
>.|TRBV2|TRBJ2-7|.
CASSEATIAYEQYF
TGTGCCAGCAGTGAAGCTACAATTGCCTACGAGCAGTACTTC
>.|TRBV7-9|TRBJ2-2|TRBD1
CASSWGQADTGELFF
TGTGCCAGCAGCTGGGGACAGGCCGACACCGGGGAGCTGTTTTTT
>.|TRBV28|TRBJ2-7|.
CASSSRGYEQYF
TGTGCCAGCAGTTCCAGGGGTTACGAGCAGTACTTC
>.|TRBV7-6|TRBJ2-2|.
CASSPRRGGTGELFF
TGTGCCAGCAGCCCCCGCAGGGGAGGAACCGGGGAGCTGTTTTTT
>.|TRBV11-3|TRBJ2-7|TRBD1
CASSLRTGAYEQYF
TGTGCCAGCAGCTTACGGACAGGAGCCTACGAGCAGTACTTC
>once|TRBV11-2|TRBJ1-6|.
CASSLGHQNSPLHF
TGTGCCAGCAGCTTAGGACACCAAAATTCACCCCTCCACTTT
>.|TRBV19|TRBJ1-2|.
CASSMTTQSGYTF
TGTGCCAGTAGTATGACGACACAGAGTGGCTACACCTTC
>once|TRBV2|TRBJ1-1|TRBD1
CASRDRTGNTEAFF
TGTGCCAGCAGAGACCGGACAGGTAACACTGAAGCTTTCTTT
>.|TRBV7-9|TRBJ2-7|.
CASSLLPGTYEQYF
TGTGCCAGCAGCTTACTGCCAGGGACCTACGAGCAGTACTTC
>.|TRBV5-4|TRBJ1-1|.
CASSLAPGGRGYTEAFF
TGTGCCAGCAGCTTGGCCCCGGGGGGAAGGGGTTACACTGAAGCTTTCTTT
>.|TRBV5-6|TRBJ2-3|.
CASSPGGSSTDTQYF
TGTGCCAGCAGCCCAGGTGGTAGTAGCACAGATACGCAGTATTTT
>once|TRBV5-5|TRBJ1-5|.
CASSLESSRSNQPQHF
TGTGCCAGCAGCTTGGAGAGTTCTAGGAGCAATCAGCCCCAGCATTTT
>.|TRBV28|TRBJ2-7|TRBD1
CASKPDRRDRAYEQYF
TGTGCCAGCAAGCCCGACCGCCGGGACAGGGCTTACGAGCAGTACTTC
>.|TRBV11-1|TRBJ2-5|.
CASSHEQDLKTQYF
TGTGCCAGCAGCCACGAACAGGATTTAAAGACCCAGTACTTC
>.|TRBV23-1|TRBJ2-2|TRBD1
CASSLSDRGPLNTGELFF
TGCGCCAGCAGTCTGTCGGACAGGGGTCCTTTGAACACCGGGGAGCTGTTTTTT
>few|TRBV15|TRBJ2-7|TRBD1
CATSSATGYEQYF
TGTGCCACCAGCAGCGCGACAGGGTACGAGCAGTACTTC
>.|TRBV6-2/TRBV6-3|TRBJ2-7|.
CASSSGDGPYEQYF
TGTGCCAGCAGTTCCGGGGACGGACCCTACGAGCAGTACTTC
>.|TRBV5-4|TRBJ2-1|.
CASSAPEYYNEQFF
TGTGCCAGCAGCGCTCCGGAGTACTACAATGAGCAGTTCTTC
>few|TRBV5-6|TRBJ2-3|.
CAYQGDSDTQYF
TGTGCGTACCAGGGGGACTCAGATACGCAGTATTTT